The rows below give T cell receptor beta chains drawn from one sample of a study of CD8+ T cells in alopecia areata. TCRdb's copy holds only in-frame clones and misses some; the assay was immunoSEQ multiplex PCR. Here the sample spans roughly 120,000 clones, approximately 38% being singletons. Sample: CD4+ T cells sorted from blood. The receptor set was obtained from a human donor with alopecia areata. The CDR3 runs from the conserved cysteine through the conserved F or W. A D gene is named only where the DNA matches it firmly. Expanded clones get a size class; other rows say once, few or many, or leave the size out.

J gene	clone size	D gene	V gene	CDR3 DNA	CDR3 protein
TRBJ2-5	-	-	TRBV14	TGTGCCAGCAGCCATGCTCAAGAGACCCAGTACTTC	CASSHAQETQYF
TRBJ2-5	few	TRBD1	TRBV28	TGTGCCAGCAGGGTACAGGGGCAAGAGACCCAGTACTTC	CASRVQGQETQYF
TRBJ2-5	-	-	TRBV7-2	TGTGCCAGCAGCTTAACGCTAGAGACCCAGTACTTC	CASSLTLETQYF
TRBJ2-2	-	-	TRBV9	TGTGCCAGCAGCGTACTCCCCGATGGTACCGGGGAGCTGTTTTTT	CASSVLPDGTGELFF
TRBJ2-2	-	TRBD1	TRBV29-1	TGCAGCGTTGCCCTGACAGGGGGCGACACCGGGGAGCTGTTTTTT	CSVALTGGDTGELFF
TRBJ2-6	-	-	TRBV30	TGTGCCTGGAGCAGGGCCCCGGGGGCCAACGTCCTGACTTTC	CAWSRAPGANVLTF
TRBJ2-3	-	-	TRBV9	TGTGCCAGCAGTCGCCGTCCCACAGATACGCAGTATTTT	CASSRRPTDTQYF
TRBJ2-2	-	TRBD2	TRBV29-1	TGCAGCGTTGGTGCTAGCGGGAGGAACACCGGGGAGCTGTTTTTT	CSVGASGRNTGELFF
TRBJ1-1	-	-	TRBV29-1	TGCAGCGCCGTGCGAATCACTGAAGCTTTCTTT	CSAVRITEAFF
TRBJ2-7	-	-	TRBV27	TGTGCCAGCAGTTTAGCAGGGGATGCCTACGAGCAGTACTTC	CASSLAGDAYEQYF
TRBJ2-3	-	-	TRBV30	TGTGCCTGGTTACGGGGCATAGATACGCAGTATTTT	CAWLRGIDTQYF
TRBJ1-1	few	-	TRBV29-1	TGCAGCGTTGAACAGTCCAGGGCCGAAGCTTTCTTT	CSVEQSRAEAFF
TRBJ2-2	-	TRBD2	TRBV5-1	TGCGCCAGCAGCTTGGCCGGCGGGAGGGCCAACGGGGAGCTGTTTTTT	CASSLAGGRANGELFF
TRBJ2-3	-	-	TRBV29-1	TGCAGCGTTGAAGATGCCCAGGGGGGCGATACGCAGTATTTT	CSVEDAQGGDTQYF
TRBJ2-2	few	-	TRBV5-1	TGCGCCAGCAGCTTGGACGGGGCCGGGGAGCTGTTTTTT	CASSLDGAGELFF
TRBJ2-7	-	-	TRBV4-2	TGTGCCAGCAGCCAAGATGGACTTAGCTACGAGCAGTACTTC	CASSQDGLSYEQYF
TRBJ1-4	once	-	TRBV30	TGTGCCTGGATGCCAGGGATCGGTGAAAAACTGTTTTTT	CAWMPGIGEKLFF
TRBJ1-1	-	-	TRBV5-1	TGCGCCAGCAGCAATACGCCGAACACTGAAGCTTTCTTT	CASSNTPNTEAFF